This TCR beta chain was sequenced during a study of cytomegalovirus exposure and HLA in healthy donors. Study-wide background: When just under 400 donors were genotyped, roughly 80% of them were found to fall in the Caucasian-associated ancestry cluster. Study-wide findings and caveats: Apart from CMV serostatus, no immune exposure information was available. Later genetic work tied a missense DCLRE1C variant to beta-chain V and J trimming. Reported performance of the classifier showed diagnosis of cytomegalovirus status with high specificity and sensitivity.

PCR involved 60 Vbeta and 13 Jbeta primers. Method: immunoSEQ multiplex PCR; TCRdb's copy keeps in-frame clones and lacks some. The sample comprises fewer than 80,000 clones, around 67% of which are singletons, and less than 8% rests with the top ten. For this clone: Its specificity is not known.

Sequencing used PBMCs. The receptor was isolated from a woman aged 45-60 years in good health and CMV-seropositive.

DNA of the CDR3: TGTGCCAGCAGCTTACTCGGGGAAGGCTACACCTTC. Translating gives CASSLLGEGYTF. This sequence joins TRBV7-9 and TRBJ1-2; no clear D. Germline-derived CDR1 and CDR2 are SEHNR and FQNEAQ (reference sequence). Between the trimmed V and J ends, which lost 2 bases and 8 bases, there was a span of 9 bases. The CDR3 length is 12 residues.